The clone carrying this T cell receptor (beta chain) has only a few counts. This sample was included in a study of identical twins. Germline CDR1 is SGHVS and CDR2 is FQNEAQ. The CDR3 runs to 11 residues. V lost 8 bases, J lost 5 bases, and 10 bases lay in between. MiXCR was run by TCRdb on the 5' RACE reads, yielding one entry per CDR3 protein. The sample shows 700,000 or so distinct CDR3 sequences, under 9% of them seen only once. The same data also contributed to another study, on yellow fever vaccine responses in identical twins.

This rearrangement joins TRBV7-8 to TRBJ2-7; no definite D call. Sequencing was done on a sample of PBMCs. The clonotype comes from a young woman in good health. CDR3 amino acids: CASAASHEQYF. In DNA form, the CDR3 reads TGTGCCAGCGCGGCAAGCCACGAGCAGTACTTC.